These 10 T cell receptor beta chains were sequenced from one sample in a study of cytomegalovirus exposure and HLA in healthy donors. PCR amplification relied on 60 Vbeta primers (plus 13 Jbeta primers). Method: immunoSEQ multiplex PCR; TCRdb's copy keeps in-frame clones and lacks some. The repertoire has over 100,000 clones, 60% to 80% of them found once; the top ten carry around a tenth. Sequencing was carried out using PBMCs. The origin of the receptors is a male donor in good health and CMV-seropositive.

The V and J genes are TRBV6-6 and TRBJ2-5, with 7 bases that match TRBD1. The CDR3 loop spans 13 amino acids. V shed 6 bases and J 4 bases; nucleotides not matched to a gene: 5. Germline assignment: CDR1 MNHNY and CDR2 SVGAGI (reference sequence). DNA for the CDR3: TGTGCCAGCAGCCCCTGGGACAGAGAGACCCAGTACTTC. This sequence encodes CASSPWDRETQYF.

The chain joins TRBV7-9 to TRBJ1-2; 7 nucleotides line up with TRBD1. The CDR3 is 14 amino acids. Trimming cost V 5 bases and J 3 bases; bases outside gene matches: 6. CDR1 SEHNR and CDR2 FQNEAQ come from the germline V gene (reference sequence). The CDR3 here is CASSGGTAHYGYTF. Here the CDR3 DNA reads TGTGCCAGCAGCGGTGGGACAGCTCACTATGGCTACACCTTC.

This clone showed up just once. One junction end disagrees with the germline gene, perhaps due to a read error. The DNA of the CDR3 is TGCGCCAGCAGCCAAGATCGGCGGGGAGGGTACCAGTACTTC. Translation gives CASSQDRRGGYQYF. The gene calls are TRBV7-2 and TRBJ2-5; 7 bases line up with TRBD2. The CDR3 has 14 residues. Germline V gene lookup returns CDR1 SGHTA and CDR2 FQGNSA.

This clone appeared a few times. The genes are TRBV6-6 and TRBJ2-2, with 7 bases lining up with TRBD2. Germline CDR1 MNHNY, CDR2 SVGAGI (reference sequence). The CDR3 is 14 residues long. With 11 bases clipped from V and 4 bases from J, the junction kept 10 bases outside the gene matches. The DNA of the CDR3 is TGTGCCGGTGGGAAAGCGGGAAGCACCGGGGAGCTGTTTTTT. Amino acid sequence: CAGGKAGSTGELFF.

The CDR3 nucleotides are TGTGCCAGCAGCTTACTCTCGGGAGCGAAAAGGGATGAGCAGTTCTTC. Translating gives CASSLLSGAKRDEQFF. V and J are TRBV7-9 and TRBJ2-1; the D gene is possibly TRBD2 (6 bases). The CDR3 length is 16 residues. Germline V CDR1 and CDR2: SEHNR, FQNEAQ (reference sequence). V was pared by 2 bases and J by 8 bases, with 19 bases between.

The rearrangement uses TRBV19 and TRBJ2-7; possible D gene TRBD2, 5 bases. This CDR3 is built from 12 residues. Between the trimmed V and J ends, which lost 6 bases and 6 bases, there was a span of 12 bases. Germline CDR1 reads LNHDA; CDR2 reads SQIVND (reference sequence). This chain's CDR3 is CASSPRAGEQYF. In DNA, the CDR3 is TGTGCCAGTAGCCCTCGGGCGGGCGAGCAGTACTTC.

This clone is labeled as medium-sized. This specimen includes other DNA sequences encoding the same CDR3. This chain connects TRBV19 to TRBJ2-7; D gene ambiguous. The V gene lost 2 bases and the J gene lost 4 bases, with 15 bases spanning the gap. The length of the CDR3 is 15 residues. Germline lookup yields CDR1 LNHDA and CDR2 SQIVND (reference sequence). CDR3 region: CASSISSGVGYEQYF. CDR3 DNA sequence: TGTGCCAGTAGTATATCCTCCGGAGTCGGGTACGAGCAGTACTTC. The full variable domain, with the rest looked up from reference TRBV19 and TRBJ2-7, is DGGITQSPKYLFRKEGQNVTLSCEQNLNHDAMYWYRQDPGQGLRLIYYSQIVNDFQKGDIAEGYSVSREKKESFPLTVTSAQKNPTAFYLCASSISSGVGYEQYFGPGTRLTVT.

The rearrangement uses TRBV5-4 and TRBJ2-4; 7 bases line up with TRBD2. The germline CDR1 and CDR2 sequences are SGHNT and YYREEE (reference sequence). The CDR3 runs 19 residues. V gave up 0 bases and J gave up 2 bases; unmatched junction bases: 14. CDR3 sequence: CASSLGGGVGSGSKNIQYF. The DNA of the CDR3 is TGTGCCAGCAGCTTGGGGGGGGGAGTTGGTAGCGGATCCAAAAACATTCAGTACTTC.

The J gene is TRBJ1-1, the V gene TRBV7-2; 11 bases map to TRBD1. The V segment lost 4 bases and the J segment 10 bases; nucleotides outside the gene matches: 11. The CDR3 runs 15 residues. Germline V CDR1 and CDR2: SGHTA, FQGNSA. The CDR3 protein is CASSSWGQGEAAAFF. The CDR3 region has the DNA TGTGCCAGCAGCTCCTGGGGACAGGGGGAGGCGGCAGCTTTCTTT.

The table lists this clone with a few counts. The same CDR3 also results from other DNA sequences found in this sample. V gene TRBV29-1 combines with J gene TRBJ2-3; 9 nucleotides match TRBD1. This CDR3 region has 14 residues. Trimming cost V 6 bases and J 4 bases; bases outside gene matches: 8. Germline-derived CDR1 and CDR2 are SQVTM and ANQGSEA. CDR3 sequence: CSVGTGPLADTQYF. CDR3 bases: TGCAGCGTCGGGACAGGGCCCCTCGCAGATACGCAGTATTTT.